The 30 T cell receptor beta chains below were found in one sample sequenced in a study of T cell responses to AZD1222 COVID-19 vaccine. TCRdb's copy holds only in-frame clones and misses some; the assay was immunoSEQ multiplex PCR. The sample includes approximately 220,000 clones, about 92% of them seen just once. Sequenced here: peripheral blood, sampled on day 0 of MenACWY control vaccination. The receptors here all came from an adult in good health.

This chain links TRBV19 with TRBJ1-3; TRBD1 matches at 7 bases. This CDR3 region has 14 residues. J was trimmed by 4 bases and V by 8 bases; bases with no gene match: 8. Per germline, CDR1 LNHDA and CDR2 SQIVND (reference sequence). CDR3 sequence (DNA): TGTGCCAGTGAGGGACAGCTTCCCGGAAACACCATATATTTT. This gives the protein CASEGQLPGNTIYF. The variable domain in full, with the rest retrieved from reference TRBV19 and TRBJ1-3, is DGGITQSPKYLFRKEGQNVTLSCEQNLNHDAMYWYRQDPGQGLRLIYYSQIVNDFQKGDIAEGYSVSREKKESFPLTVTSAQKNPTAFYLCASEGQLPGNTIYFGEGSWLTVV.

This clone was recorded a few times. V and J are TRBV7-2 and TRBJ1-5; 8 positions agree with TRBD1. Germline V lookup: CDR1 SGHTA, CDR2 FQGNSA. The ends lost 5 bases at V and 4 bases at J; junction bases unmatched: 7. CDR3 length: 15 residues. The CDR3 reads CASSVTTGENQPQHF. CDR3 DNA: TGTGCCAGCAGCGTTACGACAGGGGAAAATCAGCCCCAGCATTTT.

CDR3 bases: TGTGCCAGCTCACCTGCGGACAGCCTCTATGGCTACACCTTC. Protein sequence: CASSPADSLYGYTF. The chain combines TRBV18 with TRBJ1-2, with D possibly TRBD1 on 6 matching bases. Germline V gene sequence: CDR1 KGHSH, CDR2 LQKENI. The ends were cut back, 3 bases at V and 4 bases at J, with 12 bases in the middle. CDR3 length: 14 residues.

The rearrangement uses TRBV5-1 and TRBJ1-1, with a weak D call TRBD1 (6 bases). The germline gives CDR1 SGHRS, CDR2 YFSETQ. V was shortened by 0 bases and J by 4 bases, with 13 bases between the two germline ends. This CDR3 is 15 amino acids long. The CDR3 nucleotides are TGCGCCAGCAGCTTGGGGGCAGGGGATAGCACTGAAGCTTTCTTT. It yields the protein CASSLGAGDSTEAFF.

The chain uses TRBV30 and TRBJ2-2, with 7 bases fitting TRBD1. Germline-derived CDR1 and CDR2 are GTSNPN and SVGIG (reference sequence). CDR3 length: 15 amino acids. V shed 5 bases and J 2 bases; nucleotides not matched to a gene: 8. The CDR3 nucleotides are TGTGCCTGGCGACAGGGAATTATCAACACCGGGGAGCTGTTTTTT. This encodes CAWRQGIINTGELFF.

The rearrangement links TRBV19 to TRBJ1-1; the match to TRBD1 covers 7 bases. The V and J ends lost 3 bases and 4 bases, in that order; junction bases with no gene match: 8. Looked up from germline, CDR1 is LNHDA and CDR2 is SQIVND (reference sequence). The CDR3 sequence is 15 residues long. CDR3 sequence (DNA): TGTGCCAGTAGTATCCTAAAGGGGGCAGGCACTGAAGCTTTCTTT. Its protein product is CASSILKGAGTEAFF.

Note on this clone: The sample carries other DNA sequences with the same CDR3. This sequence joins TRBV18 and TRBJ1-1, with D uncertain. Germline CDR1 KGHSH, CDR2 LQKENI. V was trimmed by 1 base and J by 4 bases, leaving 7 bases between them. The CDR3 sequence is 13 residues long. Written as DNA, the CDR3 is TGTGCCAGCTCACCACAGGGATCCACTGAAGCTTTCTTT. Protein: CASSPQGSTEAFF.

This clone has only one observation. The J gene is TRBJ1-1, the V gene TRBV3-1 (or the pseudogene TRBV3-2); D gene unclear. This CDR3 region has 15 residues. V shed 6 bases and J shed 5 bases, with 19 bases lying between them. Germline V gene data show CDR1 as LGHDT and CDR2 as YNNKEL (reference sequence). In DNA, the CDR3 is TGTGCCAGCAGTCCGGCCCGACCAGCGGGGACTGAAGCTTTCTTT. Encoded protein: CASSPARPAGTEAFF.

CDR3 DNA sequence: TGTGCCAGCAGACCCGACAGTAGCAATCAGCCCCAGCATTTT. Its protein product is CASRPDSSNQPQHF. This chain joins TRBV2 and TRBJ1-5, with a tentative D call TRBD1 (5 bases). Germline-derived CDR1 and CDR2 are SNHLY and FYNNEI. The CDR3 consists of 14 residues. The germline V and J ends were trimmed by 6 bases and 0 bases, with 9 bases remaining between them.

This clone has just a few counts. V and J are TRBV4-1 and TRBJ1-5, with no clear D. This CDR3 is 14 amino acids long. V shed 0 bases and J shed 1 base, with 4 bases lying between them. Germline CDR1 MGHRA, CDR2 YSYEKL. The CDR3 spells CASSQEESNQPQHF. Written as DNA, the CDR3 is TGCGCCAGCAGCCAAGAAGAGAGCAATCAGCCCCAGCATTTT.

This sequence joins TRBV5-1 and TRBJ1-2; D is undetermined. Germline V lookup: CDR1 SGHRS, CDR2 YFSETQ. This CDR3 contains 13 residues. V gave up 2 bases and J gave up 8 bases, with 13 bases separating them. The CDR3 nucleotides are TGCGCCAGCAGCTTAGGATCGGAGAAAGGCTACACCTTC. It encodes CASSLGSEKGYTF.

This clone was picked up one time. The same CDR3 is also encoded by other DNA sequences in this sample. V is TRBV19 and J is TRBJ2-7, with D perhaps matching TRBD1 (6 bases). Germline values: CDR1 LNHDA, CDR2 SQIVND (reference sequence). Trimming left V 6 bases short and J 0 bases short, with 9 bases between. CDR3 length equals 13 residues. CDR3: CASSTQGSYEQYF. DNA for the CDR3: TGTGCCAGTAGCACACAGGGCTCCTACGAGCAGTACTTC.

In DNA form, the CDR3 reads TGTGCCAGCAGCACCTACAGGGGGCGTGGGAACACTGAAGCTTTCTTT. The encoded protein is CASSTYRGRGNTEAFF. This chain joins TRBV7-9 and TRBJ1-1; 9 nucleotides match TRBD1. This CDR3 contains 16 residues. V shed 5 bases, J shed 1 base, and the junction held 8 bases outside the gene matches. In germline, CDR1 is SEHNR, CDR2 FQNEAQ (reference sequence).

The V gene is TRBV30, the J gene TRBJ1-4; maybe TRBD1 (5 bases). Germline CDR1 reads GTSNPN; CDR2 reads SVGIG (reference sequence). The CDR3 has 14 residues. The V end was cut by 1 base, the J end by 6 bases, with 12 bases between. The CDR3 sequence: CAWSAGGGYEKLFF. In DNA form, the CDR3 reads TGTGCCTGGAGTGCCGGCGGGGGGTATGAAAAACTGTTTTTT.

The chain has TRBV5-5 and TRBJ1-6; D remains unclear. Germline V gene sequence: CDR1 SGHKS, CDR2 YYEKEE (reference sequence). V lost 0 bases to trimming and J lost 10 bases, with 14 bases between them. The CDR3 is made up of 15 amino acids. The CDR3 sequence is CASSLGFGSKSPLHF. In nucleotides, the CDR3 is TGTGCCAGCAGCTTGGGGTTCGGATCAAAATCACCCCTCCACTTT.

This chain connects TRBV6-1 to TRBJ1-3; the D is unclear. Germline V CDR1 and CDR2: MNHNS, SASEGT. Trimming removed 1 base from V and 4 bases from J, with 8 bases in between. The CDR3 runs 14 residues. The CDR3 DNA follows: TGTGCCAGCAGTGAAGAAGCGTGGGGAAACACCATATATTTT. Translating it yields CASSEEAWGNTIYF.

This CDR3 is CASSFAISPDRSSNQPQHF. As DNA, the CDR3 is TGTGCCAGCAGCTTCGCCATCTCCCCGGACAGAAGCTCCAATCAGCCCCAGCATTTT. The chain carries TRBV13 and TRBJ1-5, with D perhaps matching TRBD1 (6 bases). The V and J ends lost 3 bases and 3 bases respectively, with 24 bases between them. Germline CDR1 reads PRHDT; CDR2 reads FYEKMQ (reference sequence). The CDR3 is 19 residues long.

The chain couples TRBV29-1 to TRBJ1-1; D gene uncertain. The CDR3 contains 12 residues. Trimming took off 4 bases at V and 0 bases at J, with 6 bases between the two ends. In germline, CDR1 is SQVTM, CDR2 ANQGSEA. The DNA of the CDR3 is TGCAGCGTTGTCGGGATGAACACTGAAGCTTTCTTT. Translation: CSVVGMNTEAFF.

Here the CDR3 DNA reads TGTGCCAGCAGTGAAGGAGAGGTACATCGCTCTGGAAACACCATATATTTT. Translating gives CASSEGEVHRSGNTIYF. V is TRBV2 and J is TRBJ1-3; D is undetermined. Trimming stripped 1 base from V and 0 bases from J, with 13 bases between. CDR1 is SNHLY and CDR2 is FYNNEI in the germline V gene. The CDR3 runs 17 residues.

Turning to this clone: A much larger clone lies one base from this, so it may be a read error. In the same sample, other DNA sequences code for this CDR3. This rearrangement joins TRBV19 to TRBJ2-1; the match to TRBD1 covers 8 bases. Losses at the gene ends were 5 bases for V and 7 bases for J; bases not matched to a gene: 4. The CDR3 covers 13 residues. CDR1 and CDR2 from the germline V gene are LNHDA and SQIVND (reference sequence). In nucleotides, the CDR3 is TGTGCCAGTAGTCTAACAGGGGGGAATGAGCAGTTCTTC. Its protein is CASSLTGGNEQFF.

As to this clone: The same CDR3 is also encoded by other DNA sequences in this sample. The V and J genes are TRBV5-1 and TRBJ1-1; D unclear. Trimming took 0 bases from V and 0 from J, leaving 6 bases between them. The CDR3 extends over 14 amino acids. Germline V gene lookup returns CDR1 SGHRS and CDR2 YFSETQ. This CDR3 is CASSLEGLNTEAFF. DNA of the CDR3: TGCGCCAGCAGCTTGGAAGGCTTGAACACTGAAGCTTTCTTT.

The J gene is TRBJ1-6, the V gene TRBV7-6; D ambiguous. The germline V gene has CDR1 SGHVS and CDR2 FNYEAQ. Deletions cut 5 bases from V and 5 bases from J, with 16 bases between. This CDR3 is built from 16 residues. CDR3 coding DNA: TGTGCCAGCAGCCTGGACTTTGTGGAAAATAATTCACCCCTCCACTTT. It encodes CASSLDFVENNSPLHF.

This sequence joins TRBV12-5 and TRBJ1-4, with D perhaps matching TRBD1 (6 bases). The length of the CDR3 is 12 residues. Germline CDR1 is LGHNT and CDR2 is FRNRAP. Trimming removed 6 bases from V and 4 bases from J, with 6 bases in between. The CDR3, as DNA: TGTGCTAGTGGAGGGGGTAATGAAAAACTGTTTTTT. Amino acids: CASGGGNEKLFF.

The chain recombines TRBV14 with TRBJ1-2; D may be TRBD1 (6 bases). Germline CDR1 is SGHDN and CDR2 is FVKESK. Between the trimmed V and J ends, which lost 4 bases and 2 bases, there was a span of 11 bases. CDR3 length equals 14 residues. The CDR3 spells CASSRAGTNYGYTF. CDR3 nucleotides: TGTGCCAGCAGCCGAGCAGGGACAAACTATGGCTACACCTTC.

The chain has TRBV6-6 and TRBJ2-1; D possibly corresponds to TRBD1 (6 bases). V was clipped by 5 bases and J by 8 bases, with 19 bases between them. CDR1 and CDR2 from the germline V gene are MNHNY and SVGAGI (reference sequence). CDR3 length: 15 residues. The CDR3, as DNA: TGTGCCAGCAGTACCCCTCGATCCAGGGGAGATGAGCAGTTCTTC. This codes for CASSTPRSRGDEQFF.

The chain carries TRBV10-2 and TRBJ1-2; unclear D gene. Trimming pared 3 bases from V and 8 bases from J, leaving 13 bases between. Germline V lookup: CDR1 WSHSY, CDR2 SAAADI. CDR3 length: 13 amino acids. DNA for the CDR3: TGCGCCAGCAGTGAAACGGTGATGGTCGGCTACACCTTC. This translates into CASSETVMVGYTF.

The gene calls are TRBV5-1 and TRBJ1-2, with D perhaps TRBD1 (5 bases). In germline, CDR1 is SGHRS, CDR2 YFSETQ. This CDR3 comprises 14 residues. The ends were cut back, 4 bases at V and 5 bases at J, with 15 bases in the middle. The CDR3 bases are TGCGCCAGCAGCCCGAGGGACGGCGCATATGGCTACACCTTC. It specifies CASSPRDGAYGYTF. Using reference TRBV5-1 and TRBJ1-2 for the parts outside the CDR3, the full variable domain is KAGVTQTPRYLIKTRGQQVTLSCSPISGHRSVSWYQQTPGQGLQFLFEYFSETQRNKGNFPGRFSGRQFSNSRSEMNVSTLELGDSALYLCASSPRDGAYGYTFGSGTRLTVV.

This clone was picked up one time. This chain uses TRBV6-1 with TRBJ2-5, with D unresolved. The V and J ends lost 0 bases and 5 bases respectively, with 10 bases between them. The CDR3 length is 14 residues. The germline V gene has CDR1 MNHNS and CDR2 SASEGT. CDR3 protein: CASSEAVAAETQYF. Written as DNA, the CDR3 is TGTGCCAGCAGTGAAGCGGTAGCAGCTGAGACCCAGTACTTC.

The V call is TRBV4-1, the J call TRBJ2-7, with D perhaps TRBD1 or TRBD2 (7 bases each). Trimming pared 1 base from V and 1 base from J, leaving 11 bases between. The CDR3 runs 15 residues. Germline V gene data show CDR1 as MGHRA and CDR2 as YSYEKL. The CDR3 reads CASSQGQGGSYEQYF. CDR3 DNA: TGCGCCAGCAGCCAAGGACAGGGAGGGTCCTACGAGCAGTACTTC.

V is TRBV2 and J is TRBJ2-1; TRBD2 matches 12 bases. Germline V lookup: CDR1 SNHLY, CDR2 FYNNEI. The ends lost 4 bases at V and 7 bases at J; junction bases unmatched: 5. The CDR3 sequence is 15 residues long. CDR3 amino acids: CASSAQTSGGNEQFF. Written as DNA, the CDR3 is TGTGCCAGCAGTGCCCAGACTAGCGGGGGAAATGAGCAGTTCTTC. The whole variable domain, filled in from reference TRBV2 and TRBJ2-1, reads EPEVTQTPSHQVTQMGQEVILRCVPISNHLYFYWYRQILGQKVEFLVSFYNNEISEKSEIFDDQFSVERPDGSNFTLKIRSTKLEDSAMYFCASSAQTSGGNEQFFGPGTRLTVL.